The clone carrying this TCR beta chain was recorded a few times. Its antigen is undetermined. The sample comes from a study of breast tumors, draining lymph nodes, adjacent tissues. Axillary draining lymph nodes of breast cancer patients supplied the node samples. The study, taken as a whole, reports: Tumor and nontumor repertoires were significantly more similar in luminal-like than in basal-like breast cancer.

TCRdb re-called the multiplex PCR reads through MiXCR, storing one row per CDR3 protein. The top ten hold about 4.5% of the sample, which has about 180,000 distinct CDR3 sequences, approximately 30% seen once. This TCR derives from a female donor with breast cancer. Some clones in this sample may be carry-over from other donors' samples. Material: axillary lymph node tissue.

This CDR3 is CASSSGQGFNEKLFF. CDR3 coding DNA: TGTGCCAGCAGCTCAGGTCAAGGCTTTAATGAAAAACTGTTTTTT. This chain links TRBV7-9 with TRBJ1-4, with D hard to call. This CDR3 has 15 residues. Trimming shortened V by 4 bases and J by 4 bases, and 13 bases separated the two germline ends. In germline, CDR1 is SEHNR, CDR2 FQNEAQ (reference sequence).